The 18 T cell receptor beta chains listed next were all sequenced from one sample in a study of T cell repertoires in cytomegalovirus infection. TCRdb used MiXCR to reprocess the reads, holding one entry per CDR3 protein. The sample holds roughly 500,000 distinct CDR3 sequences, roughly a third seen once. Antigens of these TCRs are unknown. Material: cultured PBMCs, obtained from culture after CMV antigen stimulation. These receptors originate from a human donor in good health (CMV status not recorded). Some clones in this sample may be carry-over from other donors' samples.

This clonotype was observed a handful of times. The rearrangement joins TRBV5-6 to TRBJ2-2; 11 nucleotides line up with TRBD2. The CDR3 extends over 17 amino acids. J was trimmed by 6 bases and V by 3 bases; bases with no gene match: 10. Germline loops: CDR1 SGHDT, CDR2 YYEEEE. The CDR3, as DNA: TGTGCCAGCAGCTGGAAGACTAGCGGGAAAAGTCCCGGGGAGCTGTTTTTT. Its translation is CASSWKTSGKSPGELFF. The full variable domain, with the rest looked up from reference TRBV5-6 and TRBJ2-2, is DAGVTQSPTHLIKTRGQQVTLRCSPKSGHDTVSWYQQALGQGPQFIFQYYEEEERQRGNFPDRFSGHQFPNYSSELNVNALLLGDSALYLCASSWKTSGKSPGELFFGEGSRLTVL.

This sequence joins TRBV28 and TRBJ1-2; a weak D match, TRBD1 (5 bases). The CDR3 contains 14 residues. CDR1 MDHEN and CDR2 SYDVKM come from the germline V gene. Trimming took off 6 bases at V and 4 bases at J, with 15 bases between the two ends. The CDR3 protein is CASRRGGESYGYTF. The CDR3 nucleotides read TGTGCCAGCAGGAGAGGAGGGGAGAGCTATGGCTACACCTTC.

This clonotype was recorded a few times. The chain recombines TRBV7-6 with TRBJ2-1, with a possible D match to TRBD2 (5 bases). CDR1 and CDR2 from the germline V gene are SGHVS and FNYEAQ. This CDR3 is built from 15 residues. Trimming removed 5 bases from V and 0 bases from J, with 11 bases in between. DNA of the CDR3: TGTGCCAGCAGCAAAAGCGGAAGCTCCTACAATGAGCAGTTCTTC. Encoded protein: CASSKSGSSYNEQFF.

This clonotype was counted only a few times. The rearrangement links TRBV6-5 to TRBJ2-1; 11 positions match TRBD1. J gave up 6 bases and V 5 bases, and 6 bases lay outside the gene matches. CDR3 length equals 15 residues. Germline-derived CDR1 and CDR2 are MNHEY and SVGAGI. The CDR3 protein is CASSTSGQGANEQFF. CDR3 DNA: TGTGCCAGCAGTACTTCCGGACAGGGGGCCAATGAGCAGTTCTTC.

The CDR3 protein is CATRSFVKNIQYF. The CDR3 DNA reads TGTGCCACCCGGAGTTTTGTCAAAAACATTCAGTACTTC. The chain joins TRBV19 to TRBJ2-4; D gene unclear. V gave up 10 bases and J gave up 3 bases, with 13 bases separating them. Germline CDR1 and CDR2: LNHDA and SQIVND (reference sequence). This CDR3 is 13 amino acids long.

This clonotype has a handful of counts. The chain employs TRBV7-6 and TRBJ2-3, with D tentatively TRBD2 (6 bases). Germline V gene lookup returns CDR1 SGHVS and CDR2 FNYEAQ. The CDR3 contains 17 residues. V lost 5 bases to trimming and J lost 2 bases, with 20 bases between them. CDR3 loop: CASSPLWDSGNTDTQYF. In DNA form, the CDR3 reads TGTGCCAGCAGCCCTCTTTGGGATAGCGGAAACACAGATACGCAGTATTTT.

This clonotype was counted many times. The gene calls are TRBV7-8 and TRBJ2-1; D gene unclear. Between the trimmed V and J ends, which lost 2 bases and 4 bases, there was a span of 12 bases. The length of the CDR3 is 15 residues. CDR1 is SGHVS and CDR2 is FQNEAQ in the germline V gene. CDR3: CASSLRALAYNEQFF. The CDR3 DNA follows: TGTGCCAGCAGCTTACGGGCCTTAGCTTACAATGAGCAGTTCTTC.

This chain uses TRBV7-2 with TRBJ2-3; 14 bases are a match to TRBD2. This CDR3 has 15 amino acids. The V gene end was trimmed by 5 bases and the J gene end by 9 bases; junction bases not matched to a gene: 7. Germline V gene lookup returns CDR1 SGHTA and CDR2 FQGNSA. For the CDR3, the DNA is TGTGCCAGCAGCCTAGGGGGACTAGCGGGAGTCACGCAGTATTTT. Its protein product is CASSLGGLAGVTQYF.

There are many counts of this clonotype. The V gene is TRBV28, the J gene TRBJ2-3, with 7 positions matching TRBD2. The germline CDR1 and CDR2 sequences are MDHEN and SYDVKM. Trimming took 2 bases from V and 6 from J; bases not matched to a gene: 8. This CDR3 region has 15 residues. Here the CDR3 DNA reads TGTGCCAGCAGTTTACGCGGGAGTCTTTCGGATACGCAGTATTTT. This codes for CASSLRGSLSDTQYF.

This chain joins TRBV5-1 and TRBJ2-3; 10 nucleotides agree with TRBD2. This CDR3 is built from 15 residues. Germline CDR1 is SGHRS and CDR2 is YFSETQ. Trimming cost V 3 bases and J 3 bases; bases outside gene matches: 4. CDR3 sequence reads: CASSYTSGKTDTQYF. CDR3 sequence (DNA): TGCGCCAGCAGCTACACTAGCGGGAAAACAGATACGCAGTATTTT.

In its sample, this clonotype was seen many times. This chain links TRBV7-2 with TRBJ2-2; 11 nucleotides align to TRBD2. This CDR3 comprises 14 residues. J gave up 8 bases and V 5 bases, and 4 bases lay outside the gene matches. Germline V gene lookup returns CDR1 SGHTA and CDR2 FQGNSA. The chain's CDR3 is CASSIIAGGGELFF. In nucleotides, the CDR3 is TGTGCCAGCAGCATCATAGCGGGAGGGGGGGAGCTGTTTTTT.

This clonotype came up a few times. The V and J genes are TRBV6-5 and TRBJ2-2; tentatively, D is TRBD2 (5 bases). In germline, CDR1 is MNHEY, CDR2 SVGAGI. There are 15 residues in the CDR3. The V end lost 2 bases, the J end lost 0 bases, and 7 bases lay between the germline ends. CDR3 DNA: TGTGCCAGCAGTTACACCGGGACGAACACCGGGGAGCTGTTTTTT. This codes for CASSYTGTNTGELFF.

This clonotype was counted between two and nine times. This chain uses TRBV11-3 with TRBJ2-1; 10 nucleotides agree with TRBD1. CDR1 is SGHNT, CDR2 YENEEA, per germline. CDR3 size: 16 residues. V trimming: 5 bases; J trimming: 7 bases; junction bases outside the gene matches: 11. Here the CDR3 DNA reads TGTGCCAGCAGCCCCCGACAGGGGGCCAGTAGAAATGAGCAGTTCTTC. It encodes CASSPRQGASRNEQFF. The variable domain in full, completed from reference TRBV11-3 and TRBJ2-1, reads EAGVVQSPRYKIIEKKQPVAFWCNPISGHNTLYWYLQNLGQGPELLIRYENEEAVDDSQLPKDRFSAERLKGVDSTLKIQPAELGDSAVYLCASSPRQGASRNEQFFGPGTRLTVL.

CDR3 sequence (DNA): TGTGCCAGCAGTTACGGGACAAACTACGAGCAGTACTTC. The encoded protein is CASSYGTNYEQYF. The chain is built from TRBV6-2 or TRBV6-3 and TRBJ2-7; a weak D match, TRBD1 (6 bases). The CDR3 totals 13 residues. Germline V gene sequence: CDR1 MNHEY, CDR2 SVGEGT. Trimming left V 2 bases short and J 3 bases short, with 8 bases between.

V is TRBV12-3 or TRBV12-4 and J is TRBJ1-2; a possible D gene is TRBD1 (5 bases). Trimming shortened V by 4 bases and J by 3 bases, and 9 bases separated the two germline ends. The CDR3 totals 13 residues. The CDR3 is CASSSGIHYGYTF. As DNA, the CDR3 is TGTGCCAGCAGTTCAGGGATCCACTATGGCTACACCTTC.

The chain combines TRBV28 with TRBJ2-5, with 13 bases fitting TRBD2. CDR3 length: 16 amino acids. The V gene end was trimmed by 2 bases and the J gene end by 4 bases; junction bases not matched to a gene: 4. Germline V gene data show CDR1 as MDHEN and CDR2 as SYDVKM. The CDR3 loop is CASSLAGLAGTETQYF. The CDR3 DNA reads as TGTGCCAGCAGTTTAGCGGGACTAGCGGGAACAGAGACCCAGTACTTC.

This rearrangement joins TRBV11-2 to TRBJ2-2; TRBD1 agrees at 8 bases. There are 18 residues in the CDR3. Germline assignment: CDR1 SGHAT and CDR2 FQNNGV. Trimming took 0 bases from V and 1 from J; bases not matched to a gene: 7. In nucleotides, the CDR3 is TGTGCCAGCAGCTTAGAACAGGGGGAGTTTAGGAACACCGGGGAGCTGTTTTTT. Its protein product is CASSLEQGEFRNTGELFF. The full variable domain, in which reference TRBV11-2 and TRBJ2-2 provide the parts outside the CDR3, is EAGVAQSPRYKIIEKRQSVAFWCNPISGHATLYWYQQILGQGPKLLIQFQNNGVVDDSQLPKDRFSAERLKGVDSTLKIQPAKLEDSAVYLCASSLEQGEFRNTGELFFGEGSRLTVL.

This clonotype was observed a few times. The chain carries TRBV28 and TRBJ2-7; D ambiguous. Deletions cut 3 bases from V and 1 base from J, with 10 bases between. This CDR3 contains 14 residues. The germline V gene encodes CDR1 MDHEN and CDR2 SYDVKM. The CDR3 DNA is TGTGCCAGCAGTTTGGGCAGAAAGTCCTACGAGCAGTACTTC. Its protein product is CASSLGRKSYEQYF.